These 4 T cell receptor beta chains originate from one sample sequenced in a study of tumor and adjacent non-tumor tissue in lung cancer. This sample's RNA came from whole unsorted tissue. The normal lung tissue was taken more than 3 cm from the tumor edge. Three rounds of nested PCR, following a modified ARM-PCR protocol, produced the TCRbeta library. Each CDR3 protein is one row after TCRdb ran MiXCR on the multiplex PCR reads. The sample carries about 110,000 distinct CDR3 sequences, about 64% recorded once. Source material: distant non-tumor lung tissue. The origin of the receptors is a man in his 60s with non-small cell lung cancer.

On this clonotype itself: This may stem from a read error, because a much larger clone lies one nucleotide away. The rearrangement uses TRBV2 and TRBJ2-2, with 7 bases identical to TRBD1. V gave up 8 bases and J gave up 1 base; unmatched junction bases: 1. Per the germline V gene, CDR1 is SNHLY and CDR2 is FYNNEI. The CDR3 contains 13 residues. CDR3 sequence reads: CASGTENTGELFF. CDR3 nucleotide sequence: TGTGCCAGCGGGACAGAGAACACCGGGGAGCTGTTTTTT.

Regarding this clonotype: A much larger clone differs from this one at a single base, so this may be a read error. This chain links TRBV24-1 with TRBJ2-5, with 9 bases identical to TRBD1. Losses at the gene ends were 11 bases for V and 5 bases for J; bases not matched to a gene: 8. Germline CDR1 KGHDR, CDR2 SFDVKD. This CDR3 comprises 13 residues. The CDR3 coding sequence is TGTGCCATCCAGGGACAGGGTCAGGAGACCCAGTACTTC. Translation gives CAIQGQGQETQYF.

Worth noting for this clonotype: It may be a read error: a sequence one base away is much more abundant. V is TRBV11-3 and J is TRBJ2-7; perhaps TRBD2 as D (5 bases). This CDR3 region has 12 residues. The germline gives CDR1 SGHNT, CDR2 YENEEA. In DNA form, the CDR3 reads TGTGTCAGCAGCTTACTAGGCTACGAGCAGTACTTC. Translation gives CVSSLLGYEQYF.

As regards this clonotype: A read error may account for a junction end that differs from germline. The gene calls are TRBV4-2 and TRBJ2-3, with a tentative D call TRBD2 (6 bases). Germline V gives CDR1 LGHNA, CDR2 YNFKEQ. CDR3 length: 15 amino acids. The CDR3 region has the DNA TGTGCCAGCAGCCAAGGCGGGACCAGCACATATACGCAGTATTTT. Translation: CASSQGGTSTYTQYF.